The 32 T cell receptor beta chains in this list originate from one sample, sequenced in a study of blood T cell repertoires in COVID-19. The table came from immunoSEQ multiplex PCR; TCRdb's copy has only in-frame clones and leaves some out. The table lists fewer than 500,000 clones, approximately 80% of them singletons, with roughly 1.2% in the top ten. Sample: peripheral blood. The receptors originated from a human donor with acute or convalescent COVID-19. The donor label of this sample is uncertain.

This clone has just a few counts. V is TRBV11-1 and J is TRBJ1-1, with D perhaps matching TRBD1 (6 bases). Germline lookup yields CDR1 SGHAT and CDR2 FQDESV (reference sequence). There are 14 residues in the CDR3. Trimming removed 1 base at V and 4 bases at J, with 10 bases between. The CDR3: CASSLVRGGTEAFF. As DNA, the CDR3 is TGTGCCAGCAGCTTAGTTCGAGGGGGCACTGAAGCTTTCTTT.

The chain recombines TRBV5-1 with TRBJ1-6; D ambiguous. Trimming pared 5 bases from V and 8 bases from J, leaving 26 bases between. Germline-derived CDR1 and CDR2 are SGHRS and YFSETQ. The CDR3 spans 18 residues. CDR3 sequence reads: CASRHQTRAAELDSPLHF. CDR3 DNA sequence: TGCGCCAGCAGACATCAAACGCGGGCGGCAGAGCTGGATTCACCCCTCCACTTT.

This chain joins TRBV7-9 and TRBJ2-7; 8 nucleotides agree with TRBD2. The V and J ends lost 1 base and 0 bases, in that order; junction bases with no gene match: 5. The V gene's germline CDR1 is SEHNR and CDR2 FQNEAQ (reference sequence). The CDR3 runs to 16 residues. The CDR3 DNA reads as TGTGCCAGCAGCTTAGTCGGGGCGGGGGGCTCCTACGAGCAGTACTTC. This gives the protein CASSLVGAGGSYEQYF.

The CDR3 loop is CASSGKGRNTQYF. The CDR3 DNA sequence: TGTGCCAGCAGTGGAAAAGGGAGGAATACGCAGTATTTT. J is TRBJ2-3 and V is TRBV11-2; possibly TRBD2 for D (6 bases). CDR1 SGHAT and CDR2 FQNNGV come from the germline V gene. Between the trimmed V and J ends, which lost 6 bases and 7 bases, there was a span of 14 bases. This CDR3 is built from 13 residues.

The DNA of the CDR3 is TGTGCCTGGAGTGCCCGTAGAGGAGGGATGTATGAAAAACTGTTTTTT. This encodes CAWSARRGGMYEKLFF. The chain has TRBV30 and TRBJ1-4; D remains unclear. CDR1 is GTSNPN, CDR2 SVGIG, per germline (reference sequence). The V end was cut by 1 base, the J end by 6 bases, with 18 bases between. The CDR3 is made up of 16 amino acids.

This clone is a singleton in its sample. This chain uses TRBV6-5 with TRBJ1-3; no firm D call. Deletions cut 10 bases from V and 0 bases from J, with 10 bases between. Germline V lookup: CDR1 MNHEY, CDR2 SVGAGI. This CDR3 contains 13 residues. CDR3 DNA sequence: TGTGCCACTAGACCGAACTCTGGAAACACCATATATTTT. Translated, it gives CATRPNSGNTIYF.

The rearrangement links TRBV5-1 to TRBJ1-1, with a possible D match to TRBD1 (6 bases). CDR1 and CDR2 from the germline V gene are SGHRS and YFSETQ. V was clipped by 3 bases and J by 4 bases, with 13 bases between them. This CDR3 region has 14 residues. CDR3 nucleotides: TGCGCCAGCAGCTCAGGACAGTTGGGCACTGAAGCTTTCTTT. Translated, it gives CASSSGQLGTEAFF. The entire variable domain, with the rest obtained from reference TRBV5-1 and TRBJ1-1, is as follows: KAGVTQTPRYLIKTRGQQVTLSCSPISGHRSVSWYQQTPGQGLQFLFEYFSETQRNKGNFPGRFSGRQFSNSRSEMNVSTLELGDSALYLCASSSGQLGTEAFFGQGTRLTVV.

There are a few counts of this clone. CDR3: CASSSAGTGGVSGNTIYF. The CDR3 DNA is TGTGCCAGCAGTTCGGCCGGGACAGGGGGGGTGTCTGGAAACACCATATATTTT. The V call is TRBV28, the J call TRBJ1-3; 11 bases line up with TRBD1. Germline V lookup: CDR1 MDHEN, CDR2 SYDVKM. The CDR3 totals 18 residues. V dropped 4 bases and J dropped 1; count of bases not matched to a gene: 9.

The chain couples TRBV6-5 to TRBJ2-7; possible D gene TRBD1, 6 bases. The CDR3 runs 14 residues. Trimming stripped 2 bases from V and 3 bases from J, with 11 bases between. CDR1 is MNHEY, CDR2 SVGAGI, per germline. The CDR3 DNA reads TGTGCCAGCAGTTACCGGAGACAGGACTACGAGCAGTACTTC. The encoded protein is CASSYRRQDYEQYF.

The CDR3 nucleotides are TGTGCCAGCAGCCGGGGGGACAGGGGCGGCAATCAGCCCCAGCATTTT. Translation gives CASSRGDRGGNQPQHF. V gene TRBV5-8 combines with J gene TRBJ1-5; 10 positions agree with TRBD1. This CDR3 region has 16 residues. V shed 4 bases and J 2 bases; nucleotides not matched to a gene: 6. CDR1 is SGHTS, CDR2 YDEGEE, per germline. Variable domain in full (rest from reference TRBV5-8 and TRBJ1-5): EAGVTQSPTHLIKTRGQQATLRCSPISGHTSVYWYQQALGLGLQFLLWYDEGEERNRGNFPPRFSGRQFPNYSSELNVNALELEDSALYLCASSRGDRGGNQPQHFGDGTRLSIL.

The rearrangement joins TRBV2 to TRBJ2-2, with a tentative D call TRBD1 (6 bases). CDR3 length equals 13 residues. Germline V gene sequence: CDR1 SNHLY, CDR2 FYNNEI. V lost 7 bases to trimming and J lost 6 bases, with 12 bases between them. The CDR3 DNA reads TGTGCCAGCAACACAGGGAGCCCCGGGGAGCTGTTTTTT. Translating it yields CASNTGSPGELFF. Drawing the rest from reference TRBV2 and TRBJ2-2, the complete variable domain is EPEVTQTPSHQVTQMGQEVILRCVPISNHLYFYWYRQILGQKVEFLVSFYNNEISEKSEIFDDQFSVERPDGSNFTLKIRSTKLEDSAMYFCASNTGSPGELFFGEGSRLTVL.

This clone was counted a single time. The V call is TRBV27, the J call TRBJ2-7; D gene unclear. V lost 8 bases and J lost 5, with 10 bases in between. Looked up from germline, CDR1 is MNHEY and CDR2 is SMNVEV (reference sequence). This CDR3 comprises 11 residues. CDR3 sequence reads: CASGPIHEQYF. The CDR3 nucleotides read TGTGCCAGCGGCCCGATCCACGAGCAGTACTTC.

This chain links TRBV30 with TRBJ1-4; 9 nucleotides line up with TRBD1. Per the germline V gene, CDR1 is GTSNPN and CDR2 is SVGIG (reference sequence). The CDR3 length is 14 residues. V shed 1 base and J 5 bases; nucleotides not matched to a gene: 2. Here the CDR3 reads CAWSAGTGNEKLFF. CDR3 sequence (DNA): TGTGCCTGGAGTGCAGGGACAGGGAATGAAAAACTGTTTTTT.

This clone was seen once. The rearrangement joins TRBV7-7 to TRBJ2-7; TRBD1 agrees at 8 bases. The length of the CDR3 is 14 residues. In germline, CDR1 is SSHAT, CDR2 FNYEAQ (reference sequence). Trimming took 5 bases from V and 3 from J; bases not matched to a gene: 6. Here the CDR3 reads CASSPDDRGYEQYF. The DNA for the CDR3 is TGTGCCAGCAGCCCCGACGACAGGGGCTACGAGCAGTACTTC.

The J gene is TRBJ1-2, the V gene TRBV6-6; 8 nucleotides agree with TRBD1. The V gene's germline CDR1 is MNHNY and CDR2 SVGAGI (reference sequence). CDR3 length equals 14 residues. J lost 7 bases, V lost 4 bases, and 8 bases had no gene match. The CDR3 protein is CASSSPGQARGYTF. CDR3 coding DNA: TGTGCCAGCAGTTCTCCGGGACAGGCGCGTGGCTACACCTTC.

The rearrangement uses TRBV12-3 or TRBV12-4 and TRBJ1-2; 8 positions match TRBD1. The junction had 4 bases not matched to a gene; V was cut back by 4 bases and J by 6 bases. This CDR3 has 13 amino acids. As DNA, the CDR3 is TGTGCCAGCAGTTGGGGACAGGTCAATGGCTACACCTTC. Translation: CASSWGQVNGYTF.

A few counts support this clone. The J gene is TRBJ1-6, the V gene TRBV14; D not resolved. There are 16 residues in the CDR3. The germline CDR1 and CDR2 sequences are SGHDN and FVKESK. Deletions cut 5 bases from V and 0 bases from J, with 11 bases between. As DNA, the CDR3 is TGTGCCAGCAGCTCTCAAAGACTCTCCTATAATTCACCCCTCCACTTT. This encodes CASSSQRLSYNSPLHF. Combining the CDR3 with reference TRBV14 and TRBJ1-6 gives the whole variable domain EAGVTQFPSHSVIEKGQTVTLRCDPISGHDNLYWYRRVMGKEIKFLLHFVKESKQDESGMPNNRFLAERTGGTYSTLKVQPAELEDSGVYFCASSSQRLSYNSPLHFGNGTRLTVT.

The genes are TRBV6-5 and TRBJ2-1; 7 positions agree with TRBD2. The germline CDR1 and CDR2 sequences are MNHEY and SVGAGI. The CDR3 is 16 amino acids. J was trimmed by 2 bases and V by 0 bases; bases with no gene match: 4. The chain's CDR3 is CASSYSLATTYNEQFF. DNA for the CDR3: TGTGCCAGCAGTTACTCACTAGCGACGACCTACAATGAGCAGTTCTTC.

The CDR3 coding sequence is TGTGCCAGCAGACGTACAGGGGGCGAACCGTCACCCCTCCACTTT. This sequence encodes CASRRTGGEPSPLHF. This rearrangement joins TRBV27 to TRBJ1-6; 9 bases agree with TRBD1. The ends lost 6 bases at V and 10 bases at J; junction bases unmatched: 10. Germline loops: CDR1 MNHEY, CDR2 SMNVEV (reference sequence). The CDR3 runs 15 residues.

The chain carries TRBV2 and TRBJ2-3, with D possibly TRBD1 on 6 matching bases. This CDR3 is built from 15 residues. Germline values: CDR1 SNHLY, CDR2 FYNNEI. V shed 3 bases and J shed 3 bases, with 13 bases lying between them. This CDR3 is CASSDTGRRTDTQYF. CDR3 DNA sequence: TGTGCCAGCAGTGATACAGGGCGAAGAACAGATACGCAGTATTTT.

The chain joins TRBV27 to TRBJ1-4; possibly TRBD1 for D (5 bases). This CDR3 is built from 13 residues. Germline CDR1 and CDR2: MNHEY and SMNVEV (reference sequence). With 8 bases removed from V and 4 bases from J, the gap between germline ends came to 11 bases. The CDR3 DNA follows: TGTGCCAGCGGGGCTGGTCTTAATGAAAAACTGTTTTTT. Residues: CASGAGLNEKLFF.

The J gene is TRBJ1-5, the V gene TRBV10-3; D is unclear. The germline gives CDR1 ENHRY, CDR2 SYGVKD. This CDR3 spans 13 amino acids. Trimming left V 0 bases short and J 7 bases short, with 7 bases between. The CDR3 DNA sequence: TGTGCCATCAGTGAGTCGCCGAGCCAGCCCCAGCATTTT. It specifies CAISESPSQPQHF.

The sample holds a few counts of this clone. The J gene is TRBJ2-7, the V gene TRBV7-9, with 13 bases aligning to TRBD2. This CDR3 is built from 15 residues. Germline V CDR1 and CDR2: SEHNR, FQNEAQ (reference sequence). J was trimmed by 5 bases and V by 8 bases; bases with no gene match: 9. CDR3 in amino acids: CASERTSGSGHEQYF. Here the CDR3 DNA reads TGTGCCAGCGAACGGACTAGCGGGAGCGGCCACGAGCAGTACTTC.

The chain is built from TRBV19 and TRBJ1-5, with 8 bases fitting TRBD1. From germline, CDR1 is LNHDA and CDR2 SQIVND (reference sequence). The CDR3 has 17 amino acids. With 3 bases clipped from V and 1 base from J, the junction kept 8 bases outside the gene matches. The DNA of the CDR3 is TGTGCCAGTAGTATTTCACGGACAGGGATGAGCAATCAGCCCCAGCATTTT. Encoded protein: CASSISRTGMSNQPQHF.

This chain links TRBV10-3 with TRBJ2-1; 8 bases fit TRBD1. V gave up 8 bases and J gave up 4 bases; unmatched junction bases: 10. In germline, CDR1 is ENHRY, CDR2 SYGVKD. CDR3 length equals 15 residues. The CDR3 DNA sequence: TGTGCCATCGGAGCTGGGACAGGAGCATACAATGAGCAGTTCTTC. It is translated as CAIGAGTGAYNEQFF.

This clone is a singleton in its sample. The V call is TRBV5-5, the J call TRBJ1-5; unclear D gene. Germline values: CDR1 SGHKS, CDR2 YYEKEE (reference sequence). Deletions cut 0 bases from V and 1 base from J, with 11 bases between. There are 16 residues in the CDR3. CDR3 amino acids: CASSLDGQLSNQPQHF. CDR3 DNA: TGTGCCAGCAGCTTGGATGGGCAACTGAGCAATCAGCCCCAGCATTTT.

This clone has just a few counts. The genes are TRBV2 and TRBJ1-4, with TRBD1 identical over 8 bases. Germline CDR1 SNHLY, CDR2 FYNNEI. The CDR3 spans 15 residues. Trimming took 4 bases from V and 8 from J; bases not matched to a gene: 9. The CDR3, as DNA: TGTGCCAGCAGTGGGCCCCTGGCAGGGGGCGAAAAACTGTTTTTT. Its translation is CASSGPLAGGEKLFF. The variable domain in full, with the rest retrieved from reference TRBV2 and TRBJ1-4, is EPEVTQTPSHQVTQMGQEVILRCVPISNHLYFYWYRQILGQKVEFLVSFYNNEISEKSEIFDDQFSVERPDGSNFTLKIRSTKLEDSAMYFCASSGPLAGGEKLFFGSGTQLSVL.

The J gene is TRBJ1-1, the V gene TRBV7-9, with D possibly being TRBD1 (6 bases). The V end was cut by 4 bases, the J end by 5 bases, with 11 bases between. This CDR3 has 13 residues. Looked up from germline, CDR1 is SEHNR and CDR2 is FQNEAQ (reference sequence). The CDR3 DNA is TGTGCCAGCAGCTCAGGGGATACAACTGAAGCTTTCTTT. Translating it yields CASSSGDTTEAFF.

CDR3 nucleotides: TGTGCCAGCAGCAAAGGGACAGGGGGAAATCAGCCCCAGCATTTT. This encodes CASSKGTGGNQPQHF. The V and J genes are TRBV21-1 and TRBJ1-5; TRBD1, the D gene given by the table, was not confirmed from the DNA. TRBV21-1 is noted as a pseudogene. The CDR3 runs 15 residues.

CDR3 residues: CASSPGWGPNGELFF. The DNA for the CDR3 is TGCGCCAGCAGCCCAGGTTGGGGGCCGAACGGGGAGCTGTTTTTT. The chain joins TRBV4-1 to TRBJ2-2; possible D gene TRBD1, 6 bases. The CDR3 is 15 amino acids. The germline gives CDR1 MGHRA, CDR2 YSYEKL. V was pared by 4 bases and J by 7 bases, with 16 bases between.

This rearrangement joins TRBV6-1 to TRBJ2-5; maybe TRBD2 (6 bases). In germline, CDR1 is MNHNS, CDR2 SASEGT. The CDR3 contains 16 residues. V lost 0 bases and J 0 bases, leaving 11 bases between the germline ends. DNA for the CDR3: TGTGCCAGCAGTGAAGCTGAAGGGACTTACCAAGAGACCCAGTACTTC. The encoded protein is CASSEAEGTYQETQYF.

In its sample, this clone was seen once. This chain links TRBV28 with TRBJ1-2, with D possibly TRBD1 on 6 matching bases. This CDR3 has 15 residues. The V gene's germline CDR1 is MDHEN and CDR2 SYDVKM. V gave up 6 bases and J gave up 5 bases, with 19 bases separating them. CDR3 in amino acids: CASRRPRGARYGYTF. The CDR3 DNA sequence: TGTGCCAGCAGGCGCCCCAGGGGCGCTCGGTATGGCTACACCTTC.